The rows below give T cell receptor beta chains drawn from one sample of a study of blood T cells in healthy people across ages. TCRdb redid the calling of the 5' RACE reads with MiXCR, one entry per CDR3 protein. The sample shows 1.5 million to 2 million distinct CDR3 sequences, roughly 27% of them seen only once. Sequenced material: blood. Receptors were obtained from a woman younger than 45 in good health. The CDR3 runs from the conserved cysteine through the conserved F or W. D genes are given only for firm matches. Size tells how often a clone was seen (once, few, many) or the class of an expanded clone, and some rows leave it out.

D gene	V gene	clone size	J gene	CDR3 DNA	CDR3 protein
NA	TRBV14	NA	TRBJ2-1	TGTGCCAGCAGCCAGGGACTCGAATGGCAGTTCTTC	CASSQGLEWQFF
TRBD1	TRBV20-1	few	TRBJ2-7	TGCAGTGCTAGAGCCCTAACAGGGGCCACCTACGAGCAGTACTTC	CSARALTGATYEQYF
NA	TRBV7-7	many	TRBJ1-4	TGTGCCAGCAGCTCAGGCCCATTTGAAAAACTGTTTTTT	CASSSGPFEKLFF
TRBD2	TRBV6-5	many	TRBJ2-3	TGTGCCAGCAGTACCCCGGGGGGGCATGGAGATACGCAGTATTTT	CASSTPGGHGDTQYF
TRBD2	TRBV7-2	NA	TRBJ2-1	TGTGCCAGCAGCTTAGCGCCAAGCGGGGGGCTCAATGAGCAGTTCTTC	CASSLAPSGGLNEQFF
TRBD1	TRBV20-1	many	TRBJ2-7	TGCAGTGCACCTCCAGGACAGGGGGCTTACGAGCAGTACTTC	CSAPPGQGAYEQYF
TRBD1	TRBV6-5	many	TRBJ2-7	TGTGCCAGCAGTCCAGGGACAGCCCTATCCTACGAGCAGTACTTC	CASSPGTALSYEQYF
NA	TRBV4-1	few	TRBJ2-1	TGCGCCAGCAGCCAAGATAAAGGGACGGTGTACAATGAGCAGTTCTTC	CASSQDKGTVYNEQFF
NA	TRBV7-9	NA	TRBJ2-2	TGTGCCAGCAGGGACTCCCCCGGGGAGCTGTTTTTT	CASRDSPGELFF
NA	TRBV29-1	NA	TRBJ2-1	TGCAGCGTTGGGTTGAAGGTAGCGAGCAACAATGAGCAGTTCTTC	CSVGLKVASNNEQFF
NA	TRBV6-2/TRBV6-3	NA	TRBJ1-5	TGTGCCAGCAGGGGGACCGACAATCAGCCCCAGCATTTT	CASRGTDNQPQHF
TRBD2	TRBV5-1	NA	TRBJ2-1	TGCGCCAGCAGCTTGGATAGGACTAGCAGCTACAATGAGCAGTTCTTC	CASSLDRTSSYNEQFF
NA	TRBV12-3/TRBV12-4	NA	TRBJ1-1	TGTGCCAGCATCCTCTCAGGGGTCCAGGGGTTTAACACTGAAGCTTTCTTT	CASILSGVQGFNTEAFF
TRBD2	TRBV12-3/TRBV12-4	NA	TRBJ2-3	TGTGCCAGCAGCCGGGGACTATCGGTAGCCACAGATACGCAGTATTTT	CASSRGLSVATDTQYF
TRBD1	TRBV7-9	NA	TRBJ2-7	TGTGCCAGCAGCTTAGGGGGGACAGGGGGCGACGAGCAGTACTTC	CASSLGGTGGDEQYF
NA	TRBV18	NA	TRBJ2-3	TGTGCCAGCTCACTATTGAAGTCCCCCACCACCACAGATACGCAGTATTTT	CASSLLKSPTTTDTQYF
TRBD1	TRBV14	NA	TRBJ2-5	TGTGCCAGCAGCCGGACAGGCTGGGGTTCGCAAGAGACCCAGTACTTC	CASSRTGWGSQETQYF
NA	TRBV21-1	few	TRBJ1-6	TGTGCCAGCAGGTACTCCCTGCTCTCCTATAATTCACCCCTCCACTTT	CASRYSLLSYNSPLHF
TRBD1	TRBV20-1	few	TRBJ1-6	TGCAGTGCTAGAGACGGACAGGGCCGTTATAATTCACCCCTCCACTTT	CSARDGQGRYNSPLHF
NA	TRBV9	NA	TRBJ1-2	TGTGCCAGCAGCGTAAGCCCCTTCAGGAGGGGTAGTGGCTACACCTTC	CASSVSPFRRGSGYTF
TRBD1	TRBV27	many	TRBJ2-1	TGTGCCAGCAGCGAAGGGACAGGGGTTGGAAATGAGCAGTTCTTC	CASSEGTGVGNEQFF
NA	TRBV7-2	few	TRBJ2-7	TGTGCCAGCAGCTTAGATCGCAGAACATACGAGCAGTACTTC	CASSLDRRTYEQYF
NA	TRBV29-1	NA	TRBJ2-7	TGCAGCGTTGAAGTGCGACTCTACGAGCAGTACTTC	CSVEVRLYEQYF
NA	TRBV12-3/TRBV12-4	many	TRBJ2-5	TGTGCCAGCAGTCCTTCGACCGGACCAAAGACCCAGTACTTC	CASSPSTGPKTQYF
NA	TRBV7-2	many	TRBJ2-3	TGTGCCAGCAGCTTATCCGGCAGAGCCGATACGCAGTATTTT	CASSLSGRADTQYF
NA	TRBV28	NA	TRBJ1-1	TGTGCCAGCAGTCCCATGAGGGGACAGAACACTGAAGCTTTCTTT	CASSPMRGQNTEAFF
TRBD1	TRBV5-6	many	TRBJ2-6	TGTGCCAGCAGCTTAGTAGGACAGGGGGCTTCTGGGGCCAACGTCCTGACTTTC	CASSLVGQGASGANVLTF
TRBD1	TRBV7-2	NA	TRBJ2-7	TGTGCCAGCAGCGTACGACAGGGGGCCCGAGCCTACGAGCAGTACTTC	CASSVRQGARAYEQYF